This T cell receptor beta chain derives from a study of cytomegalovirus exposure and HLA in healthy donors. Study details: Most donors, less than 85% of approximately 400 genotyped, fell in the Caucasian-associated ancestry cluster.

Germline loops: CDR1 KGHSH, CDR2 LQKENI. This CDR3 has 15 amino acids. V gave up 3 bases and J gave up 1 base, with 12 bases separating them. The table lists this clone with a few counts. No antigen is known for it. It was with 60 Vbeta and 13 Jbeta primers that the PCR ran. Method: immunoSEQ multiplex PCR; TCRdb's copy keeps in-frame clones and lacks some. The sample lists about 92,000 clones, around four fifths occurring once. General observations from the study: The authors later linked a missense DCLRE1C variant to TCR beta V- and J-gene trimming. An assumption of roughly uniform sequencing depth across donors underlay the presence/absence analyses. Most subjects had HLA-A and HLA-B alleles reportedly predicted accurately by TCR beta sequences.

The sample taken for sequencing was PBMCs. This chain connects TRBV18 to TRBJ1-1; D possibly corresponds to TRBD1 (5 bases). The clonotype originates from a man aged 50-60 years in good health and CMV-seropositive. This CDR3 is CASSPGMTENTEAFF. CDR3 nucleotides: TGTGCCAGCTCACCCGGCATGACAGAGAACACTGAAGCTTTCTTT.